The 15 T cell receptor beta chains presented below share a single source sample, sequenced in a study of breast tumors, draining lymph nodes, adjacent tissues. TCRdb passed the multiplex PCR reads through MiXCR, listing each CDR3 protein once. This table has approximately 300,000 distinct CDR3 sequences, around 30% appearing once. The lymph nodes were axillary draining lymph nodes from breast cancer patients. The sample was axillary lymph node tissue. The receptor set was obtained from a female donor with breast cancer. Some clones in this sample may be carry-over from other donors' samples.

About this clonotype: A much bigger clone sits one base away, suggesting this may be a read error. The V and J genes are TRBV7-2 and TRBJ2-2, with 7 bases lining up with TRBD2. CDR1 and CDR2 (germline): SGHTA, FQGNSA. The CDR3 is made up of 16 amino acids. The CDR3, as DNA: TGTGCCAGCACCTACGTGGGAGGGAGGGTTACCGGGGAGCTGCTTTTT. It is translated as CASTYVGGRVTGELLF.

The sample holds many counts of this clonotype. The chain combines TRBV7-9 with TRBJ2-7; TRBD2 agrees at 11 bases. This CDR3 spans 13 amino acids. CDR1 is SEHNR, CDR2 FQNEAQ, per germline (reference sequence). V shed 5 bases, J shed 6 bases, and the junction held 3 bases outside the gene matches. The CDR3 sequence is CASSPGLAVEQYF. In DNA, the CDR3 is TGTGCCAGCAGCCCGGGACTAGCGGTCGAGCAGTACTTC.

This chain uses TRBV12-3 or TRBV12-4 with TRBJ2-2, with D hard to call. The CDR3 contains 13 residues. V lost 6 bases to trimming and J lost 3 bases, with 8 bases between them. The CDR3 protein is CASSRTDTGELFF. Here the CDR3 DNA reads TGTGCCAGCAGCCGCACGGACACCGGGGAGCTGTTTTTT.

The V and J genes are TRBV6-1 and TRBJ2-5, with TRBD1 matching 10 bases. With 5 bases clipped from V and 1 base from J, the junction kept 4 bases outside the gene matches. The CDR3 runs to 15 residues. Looked up from germline, CDR1 is MNHNS and CDR2 is SASEGT. CDR3 DNA sequence: TGTGCCAGCAGTCCCCGGGACAGGGGCCAAGAGACCCAGTACTTC. Translating it yields CASSPRDRGQETQYF.

This clonotype came up many times. V usage is TRBV7-2 and J usage is TRBJ2-7; no clear D. Germline values: CDR1 SGHTA, CDR2 FQGNSA. The CDR3 runs to 13 residues. Trimming shortened V by 2 bases and J by 1 base, and 6 bases separated the two germline ends. CDR3 nucleotides: TGTGCCAGCAGCTTACGGCTTTCCTACGAGCAGTACTTC. Translated, it gives CASSLRLSYEQYF.

On this clonotype itself: This clone may be a read error of a much larger clone one base away. The chain joins TRBV6-5 to TRBJ2-2; D not resolved. Germline V gene lookup returns CDR1 MNHEY and CDR2 SVGAGI. Trimming took 8 bases from V and 2 from J, leaving 21 bases between them. The CDR3 is 17 amino acids. Here the CDR3 DNA reads TGTGCCAGCGGCTACCTCGGCTTCGGCGTAAACACCGGGGAGCTGTTTTTT. This codes for CASGYLGFGVNTGELFF.

This clonotype was recorded once. A much larger clone differs by one base, so this may be a read error. The genes are TRBV5-6 and TRBJ2-6; TRBD2 matches 7 bases. Germline assignment: CDR1 SGHDT and CDR2 YYEEEE. Trimming cost V 3 bases and J 0 bases; bases outside gene matches: 9. The CDR3 loop spans 18 amino acids. This chain's CDR3 is CASSSMTAGPSGANVLTF. The DNA of the CDR3 is TGTGCCAGCAGCTCGATGACAGCGGGGCCCTCTGGGGCCAACGTCCTGACTTTC.

The count of this clonotype is one. A much larger clone lies a single base off, so this may be a read error. The chain employs TRBV9 and TRBJ2-1; 15 bases align to TRBD2. Germline V gene data show CDR1 as SGDLS and CDR2 as YYNGEE. The CDR3 has 16 residues. V lost 0 bases to trimming and J lost 8 bases; unmatched junction nucleotides: 3. CDR3 residues: CASSVGTSGRGYEQFF. The DNA for the CDR3 is TGTGCCAGCAGCGTAGGGACTAGCGGGAGGGGCTATGAGCAGTTCTTC.

In this sample, this clonotype turned up many times. V gene TRBV12-5 combines with J gene TRBJ2-6, with 11 bases aligning to TRBD2. Germline-derived CDR1 and CDR2 are LGHNT and FRNRAP. This CDR3 has 17 amino acids. Trimming took 7 bases from V and 0 from J; bases not matched to a gene: 5. The CDR3 loop is CASALAGGVSGANVLTF. The DNA for the CDR3 is TGTGCTAGTGCCTTAGCGGGAGGGGTCTCTGGGGCCAACGTCCTGACTTTC. Filled out from reference TRBV12-5 and TRBJ2-6, the complete variable domain reads DARVTQTPRHKVTEMGQEVTMRCQPILGHNTVFWYRQTMMQGLELLAYFRNRAPLDDSGMPKDRFSAEMPDATLATLKIQPSEPRDSAVYFCASALAGGVSGANVLTFGAGSRLTVL.

Here the CDR3 DNA reads TGTGCCAGCAGTTTACTCGACAGGGATAATTCACCCCTCCACTTT. Its translation is CASSLLDRDNSPLHF. V is TRBV28 and J is TRBJ1-6; 7 bases align to TRBD1. CDR3 length equals 15 residues. Per germline, CDR1 MDHEN and CDR2 SYDVKM. Trimming took 2 bases from V and 5 from J; bases not matched to a gene: 3. The complete variable domain, with remaining parts taken from reference TRBV28 and TRBJ1-6, reads DVKVTQSSRYLVKRTGEKVFLECVQDMDHENMFWYRQDPGLGLRLIYFSYDVKMKEKGDIPEGYSVSREKKERFSLILESASTNQTSMYLCASSLLDRDNSPLHFGNGTRLTVT.

This clonotype was counted many times. Here the CDR3 reads CASSFNQGYNEQFF. In DNA, the CDR3 is TGTGCCAGCAGCTTCAATCAGGGCTACAATGAGCAGTTCTTC. This rearrangement joins TRBV7-9 to TRBJ2-1; D may be TRBD1 (5 bases). CDR3 length: 14 residues. V was pared by 3 bases and J by 3 bases, with 9 bases between. Germline V gene data show CDR1 as SEHNR and CDR2 as FQNEAQ (reference sequence).

In the case of this clonotype: A read error may produce the germline difference seen at one junction end. This chain links TRBV10-3 with TRBJ2-1, with D perhaps TRBD2 (6 bases). CDR1 is ENHRY, CDR2 SYGVKD, per germline. The CDR3 consists of 16 residues. CDR3 protein: CASSPLASSSYNEQFF. The CDR3 nucleotides read TGTGCCAGCAGTCCCCTAGCGTCGAGCTCCTACAATGAGCAGTTCTTC.

There are many counts of this clonotype. The rearrangement joins TRBV19 to TRBJ1-5; D ambiguous. Germline values: CDR1 LNHDA, CDR2 SQIVND (reference sequence). Deletions cut 10 bases from V and 3 bases from J, with 13 bases between. The CDR3 loop spans 13 amino acids. The CDR3 protein is CATSQVSNQPQHF. DNA for the CDR3: TGTGCCACCAGCCAGGTTTCCAATCAGCCCCAGCATTTT.

This clonotype was counted ten times or more. The V call is TRBV7-9, the J call TRBJ2-7, with TRBD2 as a possible D gene (6 bases). CDR3 length: 14 amino acids. The V gene's germline CDR1 is SEHNR and CDR2 FQNEAQ (reference sequence). The V end lost 1 base, the J end lost 6 bases, and 13 bases lay between the germline ends. Here the CDR3 DNA reads TGTGCCAGCAGCTTAGAGACTAGTACTATCGAGCAGTACTTC. Translating it yields CASSLETSTIEQYF.

The chain recombines TRBV3-1 with TRBJ2-1; perhaps TRBD2 as D (6 bases). Deletions cut 1 base from V and 9 bases from J, with 13 bases between. The CDR3 length is 14 residues. Germline lookup yields CDR1 LGHDT and CDR2 YNNKEL (reference sequence). The CDR3 reads CASSQAPPGSEQFF. The CDR3 region has the DNA TGTGCCAGCAGCCAAGCCCCCCCCGGGAGTGAGCAGTTCTTC.